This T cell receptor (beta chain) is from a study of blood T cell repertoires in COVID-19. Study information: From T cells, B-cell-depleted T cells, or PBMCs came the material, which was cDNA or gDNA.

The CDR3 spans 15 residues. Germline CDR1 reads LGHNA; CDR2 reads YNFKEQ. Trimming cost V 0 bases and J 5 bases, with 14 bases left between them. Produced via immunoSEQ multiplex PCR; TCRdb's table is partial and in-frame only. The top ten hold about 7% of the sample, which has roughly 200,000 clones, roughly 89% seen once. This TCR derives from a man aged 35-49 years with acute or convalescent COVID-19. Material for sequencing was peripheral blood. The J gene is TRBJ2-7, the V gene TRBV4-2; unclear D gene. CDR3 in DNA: TGTGCCAGCAGCCAAGATCAGAGGAGTTGGGACGAGCAGTACTTC. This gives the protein CASSQDQRSWDEQYF.